Listed here are 8 T cell receptor beta chains from one sample, sequenced in a study of T cells in Graves' hyperthyroidism and ophthalmopathy (dated by TCRdb to about 2019). The library was made by multiplex PCR. The sequencer listed for this sample is Illumina HiSeq 2000. Amplification of TCR beta CDR3 regions was carried out from RNA transcripts. The first round of RT-PCR for the TCR CDR3 was performed with the HTBI primer set and the Qiagen OneStep RT-PCR kit. Clones were called with MiXCR by TCRdb after fastp trimmed the public reads at Q25, and only in-frame beta chains were retained. Each entry is one CDR3 protein sequence, shown with its most common DNA and genes. Counted in this sample were around 380,000 distinct CDR3 sequences; less than 15% of them appeared once. Together, the top ten hold less than 25% of the sample. Sequenced input: blood. The receptor set was obtained from a man younger than 40 with Graves' hyperthyroidism that later progressed to Graves' ophthalmopathy.

This clonotype was recorded at least ten times. The rearrangement joins TRBV12-3 or TRBV12-4 to TRBJ1-1; possible D gene TRBD1, 5 bases. Trimming stripped 5 bases from V and 10 bases from J, with 17 bases between. This CDR3 is built from 13 residues. The CDR3 region is CASSQTWDTGAFF. The CDR3 coding sequence is TGTGCCAGCAGTCAGACCTGGGATACAGGAGCTTTCTTT.

This clonotype appeared a few times. CDR3 sequence reads: CASGSYTEAFF. In DNA form, the CDR3 reads TGTGCTAGTGGTTCCTACACTGAAGCTTTCTTT. The V and J genes are TRBV12-5 and TRBJ1-1; D gene unclear. The CDR3 is made up of 11 amino acids. The V gene lost 4 bases and the J gene lost 3 bases, with 3 bases spanning the gap. CDR1 is LGHNT, CDR2 FRNRAP, per germline.

The chain links TRBV2 to TRBJ2-5; TRBD1 matches at 7 bases. V gave up 7 bases and J gave up 1 base; unmatched junction bases: 3. CDR3 size: 13 residues. Per germline, CDR1 SNHLY and CDR2 FYNNEI. This CDR3 is CASTGQPQETQYF. The DNA of the CDR3 is TGTGCCAGCACGGGACAGCCCCAAGAGACCCAGTACTTC.

There are a few counts of this clonotype. This chain uses TRBV15 with TRBJ1-2, with 7 bases matching TRBD1. CDR3 size: 15 residues. Germline loops: CDR1 LNHNV, CDR2 YYDKDF (reference sequence). Trimming removed 1 base from V and 6 bases from J; junction bases left unmatched: 8. The chain's CDR3 is CATSRARGNTHGYTF. The DNA for the CDR3 is TGTGCCACCAGCAGAGCCAGGGGGAATACGCATGGCTACACCTTC.

This clonotype was seen at least ten times. This chain uses TRBV12-3 or TRBV12-4 with TRBJ1-1; possibly TRBD1 for D (5 bases). With 5 bases removed from V and 1 base from J, the gap between germline ends came to 14 bases. The CDR3 totals 15 residues. The CDR3 DNA reads as TGTGCCAGCAGTCCCCGACAGTTCACGAACACTGAAGCTTTCTTT. Amino acid sequence: CASSPRQFTNTEAFF.

This clonotype was seen at least ten times. The chain employs TRBV28 and TRBJ1-1; D ambiguous. Trimming removed 2 bases at V and 8 bases at J, with 9 bases between. CDR1 MDHEN and CDR2 SYDVKM come from the germline V gene. The CDR3 sequence is 12 residues long. The CDR3 DNA sequence: TGTGCCAGCAGTTTAATTGTGGCAGAAGCTTTCTTT. Translating it yields CASSLIVAEAFF.

This clonotype was recorded at least ten times. This chain links TRBV2 with TRBJ1-1; D unresolved. The ends were cut back, 6 bases at V and 4 bases at J, with 15 bases in the middle. CDR1 and CDR2 from the germline V gene are SNHLY and FYNNEI. The CDR3 is 14 amino acids. The CDR3 is CASRAGVRVTEAFF. CDR3 DNA: TGTGCCAGCAGAGCCGGGGTGCGGGTCACTGAAGCTTTCTTT.

This clonotype was counted at least ten times. The chain is built from TRBV20-1 and TRBJ2-7, with 7 bases identical to TRBD2. This CDR3 is 13 amino acids long. V was clipped by 6 bases and J by 3 bases; unmatched bases: 8. CDR1 is DFQATT and CDR2 is SNEGSKA in the germline V gene (reference sequence). The CDR3 nucleotides read TGCAGTGCGGTGGGACTAAGATACTACGAGCAGTACTTC. It encodes CSAVGLRYYEQYF.